The 3 T cell receptor beta chains listed next were all sequenced from one sample in a study of shared clonotypes between healthy human individuals. Clones were read by immunoSEQ multiplex PCR, and TCRdb kept only the in-frame ones, dropping some. This table holds about 1.1 million clones, roughly 77% found once. Sequencing was done on a sample of memory CD4+ T cells from PBMCs. The subset was: CD45RA-negative fraction. The receptors were sampled from a man aged 18 to 30 in good health. Some clones in this sample may be carry-over from other donors' samples.

V and J are TRBV6-6 and TRBJ2-1, with TRBD2 matching over 11 bases. V trimming: 4 bases; J trimming: 9 bases; junction bases outside the gene matches: 11. CDR1 is MNHNY, CDR2 SVGAGI, per germline (reference sequence). The CDR3 sequence is 16 residues long. The CDR3 coding sequence is TGTGCCAGCAGTTCCTTCCTAGCGGGAGGACAGGTTGAGCAGTTCTTC. Amino acids: CASSSFLAGGQVEQFF.

A few counts support this clone. Other DNA sequences in the same sample also yield this CDR3. The chain is built from TRBV2 and TRBJ2-3, with D perhaps assigned TRBD1 or TRBD2 (5 bases each). V shed 8 bases and J shed 4 bases, with 10 bases lying between them. Per the germline V gene, CDR1 is SNHLY and CDR2 is FYNNEI. The CDR3 consists of 12 residues. The CDR3, as DNA: TGTGCCAGCCGGCAGGGAGCAGATACGCAGTATTTT. As protein: CASRQGADTQYF.

The chain recombines TRBV9 with TRBJ2-5; TRBD2 agrees at 12 bases. The ends lost 3 bases at V and 5 bases at J; junction bases unmatched: 8. The CDR3 is 16 residues long. CDR1 SGDLS and CDR2 YYNGEE come from the germline V gene. CDR3 sequence: CASSAIPLAGGETQYF. CDR3 coding DNA: TGTGCCAGCAGCGCGATCCCCCTAGCGGGAGGGGAGACCCAGTACTTC.